Listed below are T cell receptor beta chains from one sample, sequenced in a study of cytomegalovirus exposure and HLA in healthy donors. The repertoire was sequenced with immunoSEQ multiplex PCR; TCRdb's copy has only in-frame clones and lacks some. The top ten hold 2.5% to 3% of the sample, which has over 120,000 clones, 75% to 90% seen once. The sequencing input was PBMCs. Receptor source: a woman aged 25-40 years in good health and CMV-seronegative. Both conserved end residues are part of each CDR3. The order of the fields is clone size, V gene, J gene, D gene, CDR3 length, CDR3 DNA, CDR3 protein. D genes are given only for firm matches. Only some rows state a clone size, as once, few, many or a class for expanded clones.

>.|TRBV25-1|TRBJ2-7|TRBD1|15
TGTGCCAGCAGTGAATCGGACAGGGGACGCTACGAGCAGTACTTC
CASSESDRGRYEQYF
>.|TRBV7-3|TRBJ2-7|TRBD1|16
TGTGCCAGCAGCTCCCAGGTTGGGGACAGGGACCACGAGCAGTACTTC
CASSSQVGDRDHEQYF
>.|TRBV30|TRBJ1-1|.|13
TGTGCCTGGAGTCGGCAGGGCCACGGTGAAGCTTTCTTT
CAWSRQGHGEAFF
>.|TRBV7-2|TRBJ2-7|.|12
TGTGCCAGCAGTAAGCCGGGACTCCAGTTGGGTTTC
CASSKPGLQLGF
>.|TRBV5-4|TRBJ2-1|TRBD1|13
TGTGCCAGCACCACGGACAGGAACAATGAGCAGTTCTTC
CASTTDRNNEQFF
>.|TRBV10-3|TRBJ1-2|.|11
TGTGCCACGACGGGGGTGGATGGCTACACCTTC
CATTGVDGYTF
>.|TRBV9|TRBJ2-7|TRBD1|14
TGTGCCAGCAGCGCTGGACAGGGGAACTACGAGCAGTACTTC
CASSAGQGNYEQYF
>few|TRBV2|TRBJ2-7|TRBD2|13
TGTGCCAGCAGCACGGGGGGGAAATACGAGCAGTACTTC
CASSTGGKYEQYF
>once|TRBV4-1|TRBJ2-7|TRBD1|16
TGCGCCAGCAGCCAAGATCTCGGGACAGGGGTCTACGAGCAGTACTTC
CASSQDLGTGVYEQYF
>.|TRBV7-2|TRBJ2-7|TRBD2|15
TGTGCCAGCAGCTTCACTAGCGGGATTTTCGACGAGCAGTACTTC
CASSFTSGIFDEQYF
>.|TRBV5-6|TRBJ1-1|TRBD1|15
TGTGCCAGCAGCTTGGCCGGGACAGGGGAGACTGAAGCTTTCTTT
CASSLAGTGETEAFF